This T cell receptor beta chain was retrieved from a study of circulating and synovial CD4+ cells in juvenile arthritis. Notes on the study in general: Traditional Vbeta family usage analysis missed the pathogenic-like versus bulk difference.

The CDR3 totals 15 residues. V lost 1 base, J lost 0 bases, and 10 bases lay in between. CDR1 MGHRA and CDR2 YSYEKL come from the germline V gene. The data were produced by immunoSEQ multiplex PCR, yet TCRdb's version contains in-frame clones alone and is incomplete. The repertoire holds approximately 36,000 clones, around 95% seen once, with roughly 0.7% in the top ten. As concerns this clone: Its antigen is still unknown.

This receptor was obtained from a human donor with juvenile idiopathic arthritis. The chain uses TRBV4-1 and TRBJ2-7, with TRBD2 as a possible D gene (6 bases). What was sequenced was CD4+ T cells from blood. CDR3 DNA: TGCGCCAGCAGCCAAGCCCGGGGGAGCTCCTACGAGCAGTACTTC. Its protein product is CASSQARGSSYEQYF.